This is a list of T cell receptor beta chains from one sample in a study of blood T cell repertoires in COVID-19. Libraries were prepared by immunoSEQ multiplex PCR; TCRdb keeps only in-frame clonotypes and omits some of them. The sample has about 140,000 clones; around 79% are singletons. The source material was peripheral blood. The origin of the receptors is a man between 60 and 75 years old with acute or convalescent COVID-19. Both conserved end residues are part of each CDR3. A D gene is named only where the DNA matches it firmly. Clone size is not always given. Where it is, it says once, few, many or a class for expanded clones.

d_gene	abundance	v_gene	len	j_gene	CDR3aa	CDR3nt
-	few	TRBV30	12	TRBJ1-1	CAWATGYTEAFF	TGTGCCTGGGCTACAGGGTATACTGAAGCTTTCTTT
TRBD1	-	TRBV28	14	TRBJ1-6	CASSLTGEGSPLHF	TGTGCCAGCAGTCTGACAGGGGAGGGTTCACCCCTCCACTTT
-	-	TRBV5-4	16	TRBJ1-6	CASSLARQGYNSPLHF	TGTGCCAGCAGCTTGGCTCGGCAGGGTTATAATTCACCCCTCCACTTT
-	once	TRBV29-1	13	TRBJ2-5	CSVDPAGSGTQYF	TGCAGCGTTGATCCGGCGGGGTCGGGGACCCAGTACTTC
TRBD1	-	TRBV11-3	15	TRBJ2-2	CASSFSGQGPGELFF	TGTGCCAGCAGCTTTTCGGGACAGGGCCCCGGGGAGCTGTTTTTT
TRBD1	-	TRBV24-1	17	TRBJ2-3	CATSDSLRRTGPDTQYF	TGTGCCACCAGTGATTCCCTCCGTAGGACAGGCCCAGATACGCAGTATTTT
TRBD1	-	TRBV5-6	14	TRBJ2-5	CASSQQGFRETQYF	TGTGCCAGCAGTCAACAGGGGTTTCGAGAGACCCAGTACTTC
TRBD1	-	TRBV30	15	TRBJ1-6	CAWSVSGQGGTPLHF	TGTGCCTGGAGTGTCAGCGGACAGGGCGGAACACCCCTCCACTTT
TRBD2	-	TRBV2	16	TRBJ2-3	CASSEARLAEIDTQYF	TGTGCCAGCAGTGAAGCGAGGCTAGCGGAAATCGATACGCAGTATTTT
-	-	TRBV14	14	TRBJ1-1	CASSQQGGGTEAFF	TGTGCCAGCAGCCAGCAGGGAGGGGGCACTGAAGCTTTCTTT
-	-	TRBV28	14	TRBJ1-2	CASSTPTGARGYTF	TGTGCCAGCAGCACCCCGACTGGGGCGCGAGGCTACACCTTC
TRBD2	-	TRBV6-6	16	TRBJ2-1	CASSLGLAGDVNEQFF	TGTGCCAGCAGTTTGGGACTAGCGGGAGATGTTAATGAGCAGTTCTTC
-	-	TRBV9	15	TRBJ1-4	CASSAETGWSEKLFF	TGTGCCAGCAGCGCCGAAACAGGGTGGAGTGAAAAACTGTTTTTT
-	-	TRBV9	16	TRBJ2-2	CASSADWAKDTGELFF	TGTGCCAGCAGCGCAGATTGGGCCAAAGACACCGGGGAGCTGTTTTTT
-	-	TRBV19	14	TRBJ2-5	CASRPTVTHETQYF	TGTGCCAGTAGACCGACAGTCACGCACGAGACCCAGTACTTC
TRBD2	-	TRBV7-6	15	TRBJ2-7	CASSLGAGGPYEQYF	TGTGCCAGCAGCTTAGGGGCGGGAGGGCCTTACGAGCAGTACTTC
TRBD2	-	TRBV7-2	16	TRBJ2-3	CASSPLAGGGTDTQYF	TGTGCCAGCAGTCCTCTAGCGGGAGGAGGAACAGATACGCAGTATTTT
-	once	TRBV4-2	18	TRBJ2-1	CASSQDGAGGSSYNEQFF	TGTGCCAGCAGCCAAGATGGAGCGGGCGGAAGCTCCTACAATGAGCAGTTCTTC
-	-	TRBV11-2	13	TRBJ2-5	CASSSQTGETQYF	TGTGCCAGCAGCTCCCAAACAGGGGAGACCCAGTACTTC
-	-	TRBV5-1	14	TRBJ1-2	CASSLGQSNYGYTF	TGCGCCAGCAGCTTGGGACAGAGTAACTATGGCTACACCTTC
-	-	TRBV11-2	18	TRBJ2-2	CASSSPLYRVANTGELFF	TGTGCCAGCAGTTCCCCTCTTTACAGGGTTGCGAACACCGGGGAGCTGTTTTTT
TRBD2	-	TRBV18	15	TRBJ2-7	CASSPQGLAGDEQYF	TGTGCCAGCTCACCACAGGGACTAGCGGGAGACGAGCAGTACTTC
TRBD2	-	TRBV5-1	16	TRBJ2-1	CASSLGRTSGSGEQFF	TGCGCCAGCAGCTTGGGCAGGACTAGCGGGAGTGGTGAGCAGTTCTTC
TRBD1	-	TRBV7-2	12	TRBJ1-1	CASSLRTGVAFF	TGTGCCAGCAGCTTAAGGACAGGGGTAGCTTTCTTT
TRBD2	-	TRBV5-6	16	TRBJ2-2	CASSLVSGSVHGELFF	TGTGCCAGCAGCTTGGTTAGCGGGAGCGTTCACGGGGAGCTGTTTTTT
-	once	TRBV28	12	TRBJ1-1	CATSLGNTEAFF	TGTGCCACCAGTTTAGGCAACACTGAAGCTTTCTTT
TRBD2	once	TRBV27	15	TRBJ2-1	CASSKGTREPGEQFF	TGTGCCAGCAGTAAAGGGACTAGGGAGCCGGGTGAGCAGTTCTTC
-	few	TRBV5-8	16	TRBJ2-3	CASSLAQGISADTQYF	TGTGCCAGCAGCTTGGCTCAGGGAATTTCGGCAGATACGCAGTATTTT
TRBD1	many	TRBV29-1	15	TRBJ2-1	CSVEERDRGYNEQFF	TGCAGCGTTGAGGAGAGGGACAGGGGCTACAATGAGCAGTTCTTC
-	-	TRBV6-5	15	TRBJ1-3	CASSYSSGAGNTIYF	TGTGCCAGCAGTTACTCGTCAGGGGCTGGAAACACCATATATTTT
-	-	TRBV6-5	16	TRBJ1-4	CASSYEQETIGEKLFF	TGTGCCAGCAGTTACGAACAGGAGACGATAGGTGAAAAACTGTTTTTT
-	-	TRBV7-9	11	TRBJ2-3	CASSPTDTQYF	TGTGCCAGCAGCCCGACAGATACGCAGTATTTT
TRBD2	-	TRBV19	14	TRBJ2-7	CASSRGAGSYEQYF	TGTGCCAGTAGTAGGGGAGCGGGATCTTACGAGCAGTACTTC
-	once	TRBV9	16	TRBJ1-3	CASSVGQGPSGNTIYF	TGTGCCAGCAGCGTAGGTCAGGGGCCCTCTGGAAACACCATATATTTT
TRBD1	-	TRBV6-2/TRBV6-3	12	TRBJ1-1	CASSYSTGRTFF	TGTGCCAGCAGTTACTCGACAGGGAGAACTTTCTTT
TRBD2	-	TRBV30	14	TRBJ2-3	CAGRASGFTDTQYF	TGTGCCGGGAGAGCTAGCGGGTTCACAGATACGCAGTATTTT
-	-	TRBV11-2	15	TRBJ1-1	CASSPPTLGGTEAFF	TGTGCCAGCAGCCCGCCGACTCTGGGGGGCACTGAAGCTTTCTTT
TRBD2	-	TRBV6-2/TRBV6-3	17	TRBJ2-3	CASSPGTSGRSGATQYF	TGTGCCAGCAGCCCCGGGACTAGCGGGCGGAGCGGGGCTACGCAGTATTTT
-	once	TRBV28	13	TRBJ1-6	CASTQDYNSPLHF	TGTGCCAGCACACAGGACTATAATTCACCCCTCCACTTT
-	-	TRBV2	14	TRBJ2-1	CASTPGAVMNEQFF	TGTGCCAGCACCCCAGGGGCGGTTATGAATGAGCAGTTCTTC
TRBD1	-	TRBV7-2	14	TRBJ1-1	CASSPDRGRTEAFF	TGTGCCAGCAGCCCCGACAGGGGGCGGACTGAAGCTTTCTTT
-	-	TRBV18	11	TRBJ2-5	CASTDQETQYF	TGTGCCAGCACAGACCAAGAGACCCAGTACTTC
-	-	TRBV15	17	TRBJ1-3	CATSRETQGGSGNTIYF	TGTGCCACCAGCAGAGAAACACAGGGAGGGTCTGGAAACACCATATATTTT
TRBD1	-	TRBV6-5	13	TRBJ2-1	CASGLSQGEEQFF	TGTGCCAGCGGCCTATCACAGGGGGAGGAGCAGTTCTTC
-	-	TRBV28	16	TRBJ1-1	CASSFPGTALNTEAFF	TGTGCCAGCAGTTTTCCTGGTACAGCTTTGAACACTGAAGCTTTCTTT
-	-	TRBV28	14	TRBJ1-2	CASSTTGPYYGYTF	TGTGCCAGCAGCACCACAGGCCCCTACTATGGCTACACCTTC
TRBD1	-	TRBV18	16	TRBJ1-2	CASSPPIQGANHGYTF	TGTGCCAGCTCACCACCGATACAGGGGGCTAATCATGGCTACACCTTC
-	few	TRBV18	14	TRBJ1-5	CASSPTRLNQPQHF	TGTGCCAGCTCACCAACCCGACTGAATCAGCCCCAGCATTTT
TRBD2	once	TRBV9	15	TRBJ2-1	CASSVVAGGSHEQFF	TGTGCCAGCAGCGTAGTGGCGGGAGGGTCCCATGAGCAGTTCTTC
-	-	TRBV7-2	14	TRBJ2-1	CASIPERFMNEQFF	TGTGCCAGCATCCCTGAGAGATTTATGAATGAGCAGTTCTTC
TRBD2	-	TRBV4-2	15	TRBJ2-1	CASSPGTSGYNEQFF	TGTGCCAGCAGCCCCGGGACTAGCGGGTACAATGAGCAGTTCTTC